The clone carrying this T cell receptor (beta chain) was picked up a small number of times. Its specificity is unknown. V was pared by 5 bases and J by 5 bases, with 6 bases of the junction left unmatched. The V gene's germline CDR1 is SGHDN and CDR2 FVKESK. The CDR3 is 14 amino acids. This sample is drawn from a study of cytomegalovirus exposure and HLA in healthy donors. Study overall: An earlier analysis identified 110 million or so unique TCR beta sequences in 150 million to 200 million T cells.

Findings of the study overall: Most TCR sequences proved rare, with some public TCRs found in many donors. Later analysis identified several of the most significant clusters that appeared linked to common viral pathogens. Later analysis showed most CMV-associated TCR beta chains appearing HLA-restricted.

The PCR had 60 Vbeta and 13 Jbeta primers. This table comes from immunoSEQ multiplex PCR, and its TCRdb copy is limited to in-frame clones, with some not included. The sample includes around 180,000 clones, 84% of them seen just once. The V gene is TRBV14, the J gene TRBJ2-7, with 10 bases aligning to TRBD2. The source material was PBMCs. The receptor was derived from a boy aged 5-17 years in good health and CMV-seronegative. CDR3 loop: CASSGAGGPNEQYF. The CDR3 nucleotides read TGTGCCAGCAGCGGAGCGGGGGGGCCTAACGAGCAGTACTTC.